This is a list of T cell receptor beta chains from one sample in a study of siplizumab effects on memory and regulatory T cells. Clones were read by immunoSEQ multiplex PCR, and TCRdb kept only the in-frame ones, dropping some. The sample has 87,000 or so clones, over 85% seen once. Material for sequencing was non-Treg CD4+ T cells sorted from blood. These receptors were obtained from a human donor in good health. Each CDR3 is given with its conserved first and last residue. A D gene is named only where the DNA matches it firmly. Clone size is given for some rows only: seen once, a few or many times, or a class if the clone is expanded.

J: TRBJ1-5
size: -
V: TRBV5-5
D: -
CDR3: CASSWGDSNSNQPQHF
DNA: TGTGCCAGCAGCTGGGGAGACAGTAATAGCAATCAGCCCCAGCATTTT

J: TRBJ1-1
size: -
V: TRBV29-1
D: -
CDR3: CSVVRGRTEAFF
DNA: TGCAGCGTTGTTCGGGGGCGCACTGAAGCTTTCTTT

J: TRBJ2-7
size: -
V: TRBV9
D: -
CDR3: CASSVVPGDGRQYF
DNA: TGTGCCAGCAGCGTAGTACCAGGGGATGGGCGGCAGTACTTC

J: TRBJ2-3
size: few
V: TRBV29-1
D: TRBD2
CDR3: CSVERGGTDTQYF
DNA: TGCAGCGTTGAACGGGGGGGGACAGATACGCAGTATTTT

J: TRBJ2-2
size: -
V: TRBV19
D: -
CDR3: CASMASNTGELFF
DNA: TGTGCCAGTATGGCATCTAACACCGGGGAGCTGTTTTTT

J: TRBJ2-3
size: -
V: TRBV5-6
D: TRBD2
CDR3: CASSFLLAGGRFSTDTQYF
DNA: TGTGCCAGCAGCTTCCTTCTAGCGGGAGGGCGATTCAGCACAGATACGCAGTATTTT

J: TRBJ1-1
size: -
V: TRBV9
D: -
CDR3: CASSAQGRGTEAFF
DNA: TGTGCCAGCAGCGCCCAGGGGCGCGGGACTGAAGCTTTCTTT

J: TRBJ2-4
size: once
V: TRBV9
D: -
CDR3: CARYTSNRRTKNIQYF
DNA: TGTGCCAGGTACACTTCAAACAGGAGAACCAAAAACATTCAGTACTTC

J: TRBJ2-5
size: once
V: TRBV7-8
D: -
CDR3: CASSISGLKMETQYF
DNA: TGTGCCAGCAGCATTTCCGGGCTCAAAATGGAGACCCAGTACTTC

J: TRBJ1-2
size: once
V: TRBV5-1
D: -
CDR3: CASSLEVPIFGYTF
DNA: TGCGCCAGCAGCTTGGAGGTCCCGATTTTTGGCTACACCTTC

J: TRBJ1-3
size: -
V: TRBV4-3
D: -
CDR3: CASSQTWAAGNTIYF
DNA: TGCGCCAGCAGCCAGACTTGGGCCGCTGGAAACACCATATATTTT

J: TRBJ1-4
size: -
V: TRBV4-1
D: -
CDR3: CASSQDSAGTNEKLFF
DNA: TGCGCCAGCAGCCAAGACTCCGCAGGTACCAATGAAAAACTGTTTTTT

J: TRBJ1-6
size: once
V: TRBV7-8
D: TRBD1
CDR3: CASSHLQGVKNNSPLHF
DNA: TGTGCCAGCAGCCACCTCCAGGGGGTTAAAAATAATTCACCCCTCCACTTT

J: TRBJ1-4
size: -
V: TRBV7-9
D: -
CDR3: CASSSGPGEKLFF
DNA: TGTGCCAGCAGCTCGGGGCCCGGTGAAAAACTGTTTTTT

J: TRBJ2-7
size: -
V: TRBV9
D: TRBD1
CDR3: CASSRPYRGRFYYEQYF
DNA: TGTGCCAGCAGTAGACCCTACAGGGGGCGCTTTTATTACGAGCAGTACTTC

J: TRBJ2-5
size: -
V: TRBV10-3
D: -
CDR3: CAISVNQETQYF
DNA: TGTGCCATCAGTGTTAACCAAGAGACCCAGTACTTC

J: TRBJ2-5
size: -
V: TRBV5-1
D: -
CDR3: CASSLVASRKTQYF
DNA: TGCGCCAGCAGCTTGGTAGCTAGCCGGAAGACCCAGTACTTC

J: TRBJ2-1
size: -
V: TRBV5-1
D: TRBD2
CDR3: CASSFSGNSYNEQFF
DNA: TGCGCCAGCAGCTTTAGCGGGAACTCCTACAATGAGCAGTTCTTC

J: TRBJ2-5
size: -
V: TRBV30
D: -
CDR3: CAWSVLKKRETQYF
DNA: TGTGCCTGGAGTGTACTCAAAAAGAGGGAGACCCAGTACTTC

J: TRBJ2-5
size: once
V: TRBV29-1
D: TRBD2
CDR3: CSVGLAVAQYF
DNA: TGCAGCGTTGGTCTAGCGGTAGCCCAGTACTTC

J: TRBJ2-5
size: -
V: TRBV7-6
D: -
CDR3: CASSLGSSETQYF
DNA: TGTGCCAGCAGCTTAGGATCTAGCGAGACCCAGTACTTC

J: TRBJ1-2
size: -
V: TRBV10-3
D: -
CDR3: CAISERGNYGYTF
DNA: TGTGCCATCAGTGAGAGGGGGAACTATGGCTACACCTTC

J: TRBJ1-2
size: -
V: TRBV19
D: -
CDR3: CASSIPSDGGYGYTF
DNA: TGTGCCAGTAGTATACCCTCAGATGGGGGATATGGCTACACCTTC

J: TRBJ1-2
size: -
V: TRBV5-8
D: -
CDR3: CASSGTGRTYGYTF
DNA: TGTGCCAGCAGCGGTACAGGGCGGACCTATGGCTACACCTTC